Listed below are T cell receptor beta chains from one sample, sequenced in a study of blood T cell repertoires in COVID-19. The table came from immunoSEQ multiplex PCR; TCRdb's copy has only in-frame clones and leaves some out. The sample contains some 110,000 clones, roughly 80% of which appear only once. The sample comprised peripheral blood. The receptors originated from a woman of 80 years or more with acute or convalescent COVID-19. CDR3s leave out the opening cysteine and the closing phenylalanine or tryptophan. Fields, in order: V gene, J gene, CDR3 length, CDR3 protein.

V gene: TRBV11-2
J gene: TRBJ2-1
CDR3 length: 15
CDR3 protein: ASSLDYGTSHTGEQF

V gene: TRBV9
J gene: TRBJ2-2
CDR3 length: 11
CDR3 protein: ASSPRYTGELF

V gene: TRBV24-1
J gene: TRBJ1-5
CDR3 length: 15
CDR3 protein: ATSDSRQIYSNQPQH

V gene: TRBV3-1/TRBV3-2
J gene: TRBJ1-2
CDR3 length: 14
CDR3 protein: ASSRVTGTGNYGYT

V gene: TRBV7-9
J gene: TRBJ2-5
CDR3 length: 14
CDR3 protein: ASSLEGDRARETQY

V gene: TRBV19
J gene: TRBJ2-3
CDR3 length: 13
CDR3 protein: ASSITSTSTDTQY

V gene: TRBV6-6
J gene: TRBJ1-6
CDR3 length: 11
CDR3 protein: ASSRQGGSPLH

V gene: TRBV2
J gene: TRBJ2-5
CDR3 length: 11
CDR3 protein: ASRQGIEGTQY

V gene: TRBV28
J gene: TRBJ1-2
CDR3 length: 10
CDR3 protein: ASITGNYGYT

V gene: TRBV28
J gene: TRBJ2-3
CDR3 length: 14
CDR3 protein: ASSFRSGRASDTQY

V gene: TRBV29-1
J gene: TRBJ1-2
CDR3 length: 11
CDR3 protein: SVPGDFLYGYT

V gene: TRBV3-1/TRBV3-2
J gene: TRBJ2-3
CDR3 length: 13
CDR3 protein: ASRAGTSGTDTQY

V gene: TRBV6-2/TRBV6-3
J gene: TRBJ1-5
CDR3 length: 12
CDR3 protein: ASSPTGGEQPQH

V gene: TRBV5-1
J gene: TRBJ2-3
CDR3 length: 14
CDR3 protein: ASSLIADPSTDTQY

V gene: TRBV27
J gene: TRBJ1-6
CDR3 length: 13
CDR3 protein: ASSFRQGGNSPLH

V gene: TRBV2
J gene: TRBJ1-5
CDR3 length: 13
CDR3 protein: ASSVQGLGNQPQH

V gene: TRBV3-1/TRBV3-2
J gene: TRBJ2-5
CDR3 length: 14
CDR3 protein: ASSKWIAGGRETQY

V gene: TRBV19
J gene: TRBJ1-1
CDR3 length: 12
CDR3 protein: ASSMGGLGTEAF

V gene: TRBV5-1
J gene: TRBJ1-4
CDR3 length: 12
CDR3 protein: ASTWGDFNEKLF

V gene: TRBV24-1
J gene: TRBJ2-1
CDR3 length: 17
CDR3 protein: ATSDPTSGPSSSYNEQF

V gene: TRBV6-2/TRBV6-3
J gene: TRBJ1-2
CDR3 length: 11
CDR3 protein: ASSSTRQGGYT

V gene: TRBV5-1
J gene: TRBJ1-6
CDR3 length: 11
CDR3 protein: ASSWGLNSPLH

V gene: TRBV7-6
J gene: TRBJ2-1
CDR3 length: 11
CDR3 protein: ASSLLQYNEQF

V gene: TRBV2
J gene: TRBJ2-7
CDR3 length: 13
CDR3 protein: ASSGGTTYSYEQY

V gene: TRBV24-1
J gene: TRBJ2-3
CDR3 length: 13
CDR3 protein: ATSDPATPTDTQY

V gene: TRBV28
J gene: TRBJ2-2
CDR3 length: 12
CDR3 protein: ASSLAGAGGELF

V gene: TRBV10-2
J gene: TRBJ2-7
CDR3 length: 11
CDR3 protein: ASSDAGSYEQY

V gene: TRBV19
J gene: TRBJ1-1
CDR3 length: 12
CDR3 protein: ASTRGGLETEAF

V gene: TRBV2
J gene: TRBJ2-4
CDR3 length: 14
CDR3 protein: ASSGQLGLAKNIQY

V gene: TRBV5-1
J gene: TRBJ2-1
CDR3 length: 13
CDR3 protein: ASSLTGEVGNEQF

V gene: TRBV29-1
J gene: TRBJ2-3
CDR3 length: 12
CDR3 protein: SVGDRTTTDTQY